Shown below are 26 T cell receptor beta chains from a single sample sequenced in a study of blood T cell repertoires in COVID-19. Sequencing was performed with immunoSEQ multiplex PCR; in TCRdb, only in-frame clones are kept and a portion is missing. This repertoire shows about 240,000 clones, 86% found once; its top ten account for less than 8%. The sample comprised peripheral blood. These receptors were taken from a man aged 60-69 years with acute or convalescent COVID-19.

This rearrangement joins TRBV28 to TRBJ2-7, with 11 bases identical to TRBD2. The ends lost 3 bases at V and 4 bases at J; junction bases unmatched: 8. From germline, CDR1 is MDHEN and CDR2 SYDVKM. The CDR3 has 16 amino acids. The DNA of the CDR3 is TGTGCCAGCAGTTTTGAGGGGACTAGCGGATGGTACGAGCAGTACTTC. As protein: CASSFEGTSGWYEQYF.

This sequence joins TRBV2 and TRBJ2-1; 11 positions agree with TRBD2. Germline V gene data show CDR1 as SNHLY and CDR2 as FYNNEI. V lost 4 bases, J lost 9 bases, and 5 bases stayed unmatched. CDR3 size: 14 residues. CDR3 sequence reads: CASSGGLAGGEQFF. For the CDR3, the DNA is TGTGCCAGCAGTGGTGGGCTAGCGGGAGGTGAGCAGTTCTTC.

V usage is TRBV2 and J usage is TRBJ1-6; no firm D call. The CDR3 spans 14 residues. Looked up from germline, CDR1 is SNHLY and CDR2 is FYNNEI. V dropped 7 bases and J dropped 3 bases, with 10 bases sitting between them. The CDR3 is CASNVEDYNSPLHF. The CDR3 region has the DNA TGTGCCAGCAACGTTGAGGACTATAATTCACCCCTCCACTTT.

This clone was picked up one time. The chain carries TRBV6-5 and TRBJ2-5; tentatively, D is TRBD1 (5 bases). This CDR3 has 14 amino acids. Trimming took off 2 bases at V and 5 bases at J, with 12 bases between the two ends. From germline, CDR1 is MNHEY and CDR2 SVGAGI. The chain's CDR3 is CASSYGAGKETQYF. The CDR3 DNA sequence: TGTGCCAGCAGTTACGGGGCAGGGAAGGAGACCCAGTACTTC.

This chain joins TRBV5-4 and TRBJ2-7, with 9 nucleotides matching TRBD1. V lost 4 bases and J lost 3; bases outside the gene matches: 14. Germline CDR1 and CDR2: SGHNT and YYREEE (reference sequence). The length of the CDR3 is 17 residues. CDR3 loop: CASSRDPTGGLRYEQYF. The CDR3 region has the DNA TGTGCCAGCAGCCGGGATCCGACAGGGGGACTACGCTACGAGCAGTACTTC.

The genes are TRBV6-5 and TRBJ1-4, with 9 nucleotides matching TRBD1. CDR1 and CDR2 from the germline V gene are MNHEY and SVGAGI. The CDR3 totals 14 residues. The ends lost 6 bases at V and 8 bases at J; junction bases unmatched: 7. The CDR3 region is CASSYAGTGEKLFF. The CDR3 DNA reads as TGTGCCAGCAGCTACGCCGGGACAGGGGAAAAACTGTTTTTT.

V usage is TRBV28 and J usage is TRBJ1-5; 8 bases agree with TRBD1. Germline V gene sequence: CDR1 MDHEN, CDR2 SYDVKM. Trimming removed 4 bases from V and 2 bases from J; junction bases left unmatched: 7. The CDR3 has 16 residues. CDR3 in DNA: TGTGCCAGCAGTTCGCAGGGGGCTGGGGGCAATCAGCCCCAGCATTTT. Translated, it gives CASSSQGAGGNQPQHF. The full variable domain, rest sourced from reference TRBV28 and TRBJ1-5, is DVKVTQSSRYLVKRTGEKVFLECVQDMDHENMFWYRQDPGLGLRLIYFSYDVKMKEKGDIPEGYSVSREKKERFSLILESASTNQTSMYLCASSSQGAGGNQPQHFGDGTRLSIL.

The V call is TRBV6-2 or TRBV6-3, the J call TRBJ1-1, with a tentative D call TRBD1 (6 bases). This CDR3 contains 12 residues. The germline CDR1 and CDR2 sequences are MNHEY and SVGEGT. V lost 6 bases and J 7 bases, leaving 12 bases between the germline ends. CDR3 sequence (DNA): TGTGCCAGCAGCCCGGACAGCCTTGAAGCTTTCTTT. This gives the protein CASSPDSLEAFF.

CDR3 amino acids: CASRERVESGANVLTF. CDR3 DNA: TGTGCCAGCAGGGAGCGGGTCGAGTCTGGGGCCAACGTCCTGACTTTC. The rearrangement links TRBV27 to TRBJ2-6, with D tentatively TRBD2 (6 bases). Germline V CDR1 and CDR2: MNHEY, SMNVEV (reference sequence). Trimming removed 6 bases at V and 1 base at J, with 13 bases between. CDR3 length equals 16 residues.

The CDR3 nucleotides read TGTGCCAGCTCACCGATTGGAGAGGAGCAGTTCTTC. It is translated as CASSPIGEEQFF. The chain uses TRBV18 and TRBJ2-1, with D unresolved. Trimming removed 3 bases at V and 10 bases at J, with 10 bases between. Germline assignment: CDR1 KGHSH and CDR2 LQKENI. The CDR3 totals 12 residues.

The chain joins TRBV6-1 to TRBJ1-6; no clear D. CDR1 and CDR2 (germline): MNHNS, SASEGT. The ends were cut back, 0 bases at V and 1 base at J, with 7 bases in the middle. The CDR3 totals 16 residues. In DNA form, the CDR3 reads TGTGCCAGCAGTGAAGCGACGGGATCCTATAATTCACCCCTCCACTTT. This gives the protein CASSEATGSYNSPLHF.

This rearrangement joins TRBV29-1 to TRBJ1-4; D may be TRBD1 (5 bases). This CDR3 has 15 amino acids. In germline, CDR1 is SQVTM, CDR2 ANQGSEA. V was pared by 0 bases and J by 2 bases, with 10 bases between. The CDR3 here is CSVEDQGGTNEKLFF. DNA for the CDR3: TGCAGCGTTGAAGATCAGGGAGGCACTAATGAAAAACTGTTTTTT.

This clone appeared a single time. V is TRBV25-1 and J is TRBJ2-1; the D is unclear. The V end was cut by 3 bases, the J end by 4 bases, with 10 bases between. CDR1 is MGHDK, CDR2 SYGVNS, per germline. The CDR3 sequence is 14 residues long. The CDR3 here is CASSDPSRYNEQFF. CDR3 coding DNA: TGTGCCAGCAGTGACCCCTCCAGGTACAATGAGCAGTTCTTC.

The V gene is TRBV19, the J gene TRBJ1-4; the D gene is possibly TRBD1 (6 bases). The CDR3 totals 14 residues. V was cut by 2 bases and J by 4 bases, with 8 bases left in between. Germline V gene data show CDR1 as LNHDA and CDR2 as SQIVND (reference sequence). The CDR3 spells CASSITGINEKLFF. In DNA form, the CDR3 reads TGTGCCAGTAGTATAACAGGGATTAATGAAAAACTGTTTTTT.

Note on this clone: Here the CDR3 omits its conserved ending phenylalanine or tryptophan, so a read error is the likely source. The DNA is left out, because the CDR3 cannot be placed on it with certainty; the CDR3 is given as TCRdb lists it. The rearrangement joins TRBV28 to TRBJ1-1; the table's D call, TRBD1, was not checked against the DNA. CDR1 and CDR2 (germline): MDHEN, SYDVKM. The CDR3 comprises 12 residues, both ends counted. CDR3 region: CASSDRIRQVSL.

The chain carries TRBV4-3 and TRBJ2-7; 14 bases are a match to TRBD2. The trim removed 3 bases at V and 6 bases at J, leaving 1 base unmatched. This CDR3 contains 14 residues. Germline loops: CDR1 LGHNA, CDR2 YSLEER. In DNA form, the CDR3 reads TGCGCCAGCAGCCAGGGACTAGCGGGAGTCGAGCAGTACTTC. Translated: CASSQGLAGVEQYF.

The chain is built from TRBV5-1 and TRBJ2-2; 9 nucleotides agree with TRBD1. Germline V gene lookup returns CDR1 SGHRS and CDR2 YFSETQ. V was clipped by 6 bases and J by 5 bases; unmatched bases: 11. This CDR3 region has 16 residues. CDR3: CASNTVDRGLTGELFF. In DNA, the CDR3 is TGCGCCAGCAACACCGTGGACAGGGGTTTAACCGGGGAGCTGTTTTTT.

In DNA form, the CDR3 reads TGTGCCAGCAGTTTCGCAGGGTTGGAGCAGTACTTC. Protein: CASSFAGLEQYF. The rearrangement joins TRBV12-3 or TRBV12-4 to TRBJ2-7; tentative D call: TRBD1 (5 bases). Trimming left V 3 bases short and J 7 bases short, with 10 bases between. The CDR3 is 12 residues long.

The chain joins TRBV6-5 to TRBJ2-5; tentative D call: TRBD1 (6 bases). Germline V gene data show CDR1 as MNHEY and CDR2 as SVGAGI. The V gene lost 4 bases and the J gene lost 1 base, with 16 bases spanning the gap. The CDR3 covers 16 residues. CDR3 bases: TGTGCCAGCAGTTCTCCTCACAGGGTATCCCAAGAGACCCAGTACTTC. Amino acids: CASSSPHRVSQETQYF.

This chain links TRBV5-4 with TRBJ2-4; no reliable D call. The germline V gene encodes CDR1 SGHNT and CDR2 YYREEE (reference sequence). The length of the CDR3 is 15 residues. V was clipped by 1 base and J by 0 bases, with 8 bases between them. The CDR3 nucleotides read TGTGCCAGCAGCTTGCGGTCTGAAGCCAAAAACATTCAGTACTTC. It codes for CASSLRSEAKNIQYF.

The CDR3 bases are TGTGCCAGCACCGAACCCCCGGGTAGCGGACAAGAGACCCAGTACTTC. It specifies CASTEPPGSGQETQYF. J is TRBJ2-5 and V is TRBV6-6; TRBD2 is a possible D gene (6 bases). The CDR3 sequence is 16 residues long. Deletions cut 7 bases from V and 2 bases from J, with 20 bases between. Germline CDR1 and CDR2: MNHNY and SVGAGI (reference sequence).

The rearrangement uses TRBV4-3 and TRBJ1-2; D is unclear. This CDR3 region has 15 residues. Germline CDR1 reads LGHNA; CDR2 reads YSLEER. With 4 bases removed from V and 10 bases from J, the gap between germline ends came to 22 bases. CDR3 nucleotides: TGCGCCAGCAGCCTCACACCCGCACGCGACCAGGCCTACACCTTC. Its translation: CASSLTPARDQAYTF.

The chain employs TRBV7-2 and TRBJ1-5; 12 nucleotides agree with TRBD1. Trimming took 2 bases from V and 3 from J; bases not matched to a gene: 5. Looked up from germline, CDR1 is SGHTA and CDR2 is FQGNSA. The CDR3 contains 17 residues. CDR3 loop: CASSLLGQGAPNQPQHF. Here the CDR3 DNA reads TGTGCCAGCAGCTTACTGGGACAGGGGGCCCCCAATCAGCCCCAGCATTTT. Drawing the rest from reference TRBV7-2 and TRBJ1-5, the complete variable domain is GAGVSQSPSNKVTEKGKDVELRCDPISGHTALYWYRQSLGQGLEFLIYFQGNSAPDKSGLPSDRFSAERTGGSVSTLTIQRTQQEDSAVYLCASSLLGQGAPNQPQHFGDGTRLSIL.

The J gene is TRBJ2-2, the V gene TRBV7-8, with no clear D. Per germline, CDR1 SGHVS and CDR2 FQNEAQ. This CDR3 contains 13 residues. The V end lost 5 bases, the J end lost 3 bases, and 7 bases lay between the germline ends. The CDR3 DNA reads as TGTGCCAGCAGCCGATCGGACACCGGGGAGCTGTTTTTT. Encoded protein: CASSRSDTGELFF.

This chain joins TRBV10-3 and TRBJ2-7; a weak D match, TRBD2 (6 bases). V lost 0 bases and J 3 bases, leaving 18 bases between the germline ends. CDR1 and CDR2 from the germline V gene are ENHRY and SYGVKD. The CDR3 runs 17 residues. For the CDR3, the DNA is TGTGCCATCAGTGAGTCGGGCGGAGGACTATTCTTCTACGAGCAGTACTTC. It yields the protein CAISESGGGLFFYEQYF.

This chain connects TRBV9 to TRBJ2-3, with 12 bases fitting TRBD2. The CDR3 contains 15 residues. Trimming cost V 2 bases and J 5 bases; bases outside gene matches: 3. Per the germline V gene, CDR1 is SGDLS and CDR2 is YYNGEE. CDR3 in amino acids: CASSVLTSGRDTQYF. The CDR3 DNA follows: TGTGCCAGCAGCGTCCTGACTAGCGGGAGAGATACGCAGTATTTT.